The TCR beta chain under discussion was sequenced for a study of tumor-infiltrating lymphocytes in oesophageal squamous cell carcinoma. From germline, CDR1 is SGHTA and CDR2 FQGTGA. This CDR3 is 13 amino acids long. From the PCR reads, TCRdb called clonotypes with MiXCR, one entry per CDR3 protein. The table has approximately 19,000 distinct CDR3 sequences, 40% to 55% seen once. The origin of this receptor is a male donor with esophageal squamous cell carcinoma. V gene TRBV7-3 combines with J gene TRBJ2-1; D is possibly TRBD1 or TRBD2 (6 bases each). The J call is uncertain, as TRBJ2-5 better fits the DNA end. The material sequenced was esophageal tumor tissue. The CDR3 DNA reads TGTGCCAGCAGCGGTAGGGGGGAAGAGACCCAGTACTTC. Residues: CASSGRGEETQYF.